The clone carrying this T cell receptor (beta chain) was seen repeatedly, ten times or more. The target antigen is unknown. Expressed TCRB transcripts got sequenced, as all isolated RNA was reverse transcribed. About 3.7 million reads, on average, came from each naive, central memory and regulatory T cell sample. Profiled with immunoSEQ multiplex PCR; TCRdb holds only in-frame clones, not every one. Of 400,000 or so clones detected, over 8.5% appear once; the ten largest clones hold about 0.64%. This sample was taken from a study of beta chain features in type 1 diabetes. Donors contributed one heparinised blood draw apiece, averaging around 120 mL. The study's findings and limits: Shortening of TCRB CDR3s, moderate but significant, appeared in all four CD4+ subsets of Type 1 diabetes patients. Overrepresentation of cells with high TCR expression could result from cDNA sequencing.

Between the trimmed V and J ends, which lost 8 bases and 4 bases, there was a span of 7 bases. This CDR3 comprises 11 residues. Germline V lookup: CDR1 SEHNR, CDR2 FQNEAQ (reference sequence). The sample comprised central memory CD4+ T cells from blood. This clonotype was sampled from a man aged 25 to 40 with type 1 diabetes. The J gene is TRBJ2-3, the V gene TRBV7-9; D call uncertain. The CDR3 protein is CASQFADTQYF. In DNA form, the CDR3 reads TGTGCCAGCCAATTCGCAGATACGCAGTATTTT.